This paragraph reports one T cell receptor (beta chain). The count of this clone is one. The clone's antigen remains unknown. Per-base qualities were not stored, and no clone one base away is much larger. Each collaborating institution followed its own protocols to collect whole blood in K2EDTA tubes. Collaborator samples were shipped for TCRbeta analysis as frozen whole blood, isolated PBMCs, or DNA extracted from either sample type. The record originates from a study of blood T cell repertoires in COVID-19 (dated by TCRdb to about 2020). For the wider study: Samples from collaborators originated in the United States, Italy and Spain and spanned both the acute and convalescent phases of COVID-19. A freely available public database, intended as a resource for researchers studying the immune response to SARS-CoV-2, is where the repertoires were released. HLA class I and class II types, where available, came from metadata supplied by the sample provider rather than from assay-based typing. The dataset comprised deeply sampled blood TCRbeta repertoires from subjects exposed to, actively infected with, or recovered from COVID-19. Samples were obtained from the ongoing ImmuneRACE study (first 160 participants) and from about 1,300 subjects provided by 6 global collaborators. The material from the prospective study consisted of cDNA or gDNA derived from T cells, B-cell-depleted T cells, or PBMCs. Nearly every sample came with metadata listing a de-identified subject ID, COVID-19 status, age in years and sex.

The CDR3 has 17 amino acids, counting the end cysteine and phenylalanine. Only the CDR3 DNA stays, 51 bases, in frame from base 1. The germline V gene provides CDR1 LGHNA and CDR2 YSLEER. V is trimmed back by 1 base and J by 1 base, and the junction contains 7 bases that no gene match accounts for. Paper-wide results and their limitations: How much clinical and demographic metadata was included differed by source and by participant, and the metadata was provided uncurated.

TCRbeta CDR3 regions were amplified from genomic DNA by means of the immunoSEQ Assay, a bias-controlled multiplex PCR. As for the original processing: Nucleated cell counts per sample were estimated from amplification of reference gene primers within the assay. To quantify the absolute abundance of each unique TCRbeta CDR3 rearrangement, sequence reads were collapsed and filtered. For each sample, productive Simpson clonality was calculated as the square root of Simpson's diversity index across productive rearrangements. The source is immuneACCESS, and TCRdb retained only in-frame sequences with V and J called. Part of the clones is not carried over; for the studies checked, unresolved V genes explain less than half of this, and the remainder is unexplained. V, J and clone size reflect that table, while D and trimming were determined from the DNA. In this sample the table shows 45,000 to 50,000 clones, 75% to 85% of which occur a single time. Approximately 7% of the sample comes from the top ten.

The TCR comes from a middle-aged man with acute or convalescent COVID-19. The chain was built from TRBV4-3 and TRBJ1-3, with 7 bases matching TRBD1. Sequenced material: peripheral blood. The nucleotide sequence reads TGCGCCAGCAGCCAAGCCGGACAGGCTTCATCTGGAAACACCATATATTTT. Translated, this is CASSQAGQASSGNTIYF.